This TCR beta chain was sequenced for a study of immune cell composition in non-small cell lung cancer. The table came from immunoSEQ multiplex PCR; TCRdb's copy has only in-frame clones and leaves some out. Altogether under 6,500 clones are present, under 75% being singletons, with the ten largest covering about 5.8%. Concerning this clone itself: Its antigen remains unknown.

This CDR3 comprises 14 residues. Germline V gives CDR1 SGHNT, CDR2 YENEEA. V shed 1 base and J shed 1 base, with 7 bases lying between them. Normal lung sampling was at least 3 cm from the tumour, as distant as possible. Template was genomic DNA from frozen, unsorted single-cell suspensions. Study-level points and caveats: 60% to 75% of squamous and around 34% of adenocarcinoma cases had tumour-associated clones >0.5%. Tumour TCR-beta clonality was not significantly tied to smoking pack-years.

Material: non-adjacent lung tissue. The chain employs TRBV11-3 and TRBJ1-1; TRBD1 might be the D (5 bases). This TCR was recovered from a human donor with non-small cell lung cancer. CDR3 nucleotide sequence: TGTGCCAGCAGCTTAGCCGGACAGAACACTGAAGCTTTCTTT. Residues: CASSLAGQNTEAFF.